One sample yielded the 14 T cell receptor beta chains listed below, sequenced in a study of blood T cell repertoires in COVID-19. Sequenced by immunoSEQ multiplex PCR; TCRdb stores in-frame clones only, minus some. The sample records about 190,000 clones, 85% to 90% being singletons. The specimen was peripheral blood. The receptors stem from a man aged 45-65 years with acute or convalescent COVID-19.

This chain joins TRBV4-1 and TRBJ1-2; no firm D call. Between the trimmed V and J ends, which lost 1 base and 2 bases, there was a span of 20 bases. The CDR3 is 18 amino acids. Germline V CDR1 and CDR2: MGHRA, YSYEKL. The CDR3 coding sequence is TGCGCCAGCAGCCAAGCTTCTCCGGAGCGGGGAAAAAACTATGGCTACACCTTC. Translation gives CASSQASPERGKNYGYTF.

The chain links TRBV9 to TRBJ2-1; 10 bases line up with TRBD2. Germline assignment: CDR1 SGDLS and CDR2 YYNGEE. The V and J ends lost 0 bases and 6 bases, in that order; junction bases with no gene match: 0. This CDR3 spans 14 amino acids. In DNA, the CDR3 is TGTGCCAGCAGCGTAGGGACTAGCGGCAATGAGCAGTTCTTC. It yields the protein CASSVGTSGNEQFF. Together with reference TRBV9 and TRBJ2-1, the CDR3 gives the full variable domain: DSGVTQTPKHLITATGQRVTLRCSPRSGDLSVYWYQQSLDQGLQFLIQYYNGEERAKGNILERFSAQQFPDLHSELNLSSLELGDSALYFCASSVGTSGNEQFFGPGTRLTVL.

The gene calls are TRBV28 and TRBJ2-4, with 9 positions matching TRBD2. The ends lost 5 bases at V and 16 bases at J; junction bases unmatched: 6. Germline CDR1 MDHEN, CDR2 SYDVKM. The length of the CDR3 is 11 residues. The CDR3 DNA reads as TGTGCCAGCAGTATGGGGACTAGCTTTTACTTC. Amino acids: CASSMGTSFYF.

The CDR3 sequence: CASSQVGDRVYNEQFF. The CDR3 coding sequence is TGCGCCAGCAGCCAAGTTGGGGACAGGGTTTACAATGAGCAGTTCTTC. The rearrangement uses TRBV4-1 and TRBJ2-1; 9 bases fit TRBD1. Germline V gene data show CDR1 as MGHRA and CDR2 as YSYEKL. Trimming at V came to 1 base and at J to 4 bases, leaving 5 bases not matched to a gene. The CDR3 totals 16 residues.

The chain carries TRBV6-4 and TRBJ2-6, with D uncertain. The CDR3 has 15 residues. Germline CDR1 reads MRHNA; CDR2 reads SNTAGT. Trimming removed 0 bases from V and 0 bases from J, with 3 bases in between. The CDR3 here is CASSDSYSGANVLTF. CDR3 nucleotides: TGTGCCAGCAGTGACTCTTACTCTGGGGCCAACGTCCTGACTTTC.

This sequence joins TRBV6-5 and TRBJ2-7; 7 nucleotides line up with TRBD1. CDR3 size: 16 residues. In germline, CDR1 is MNHEY, CDR2 SVGAGI. The J segment lost 5 bases and the V segment lost 0 bases, leaving 10 bases of the junction unmatched. CDR3 DNA sequence: TGTGCCAGCAGTTACTCGAGAGCACAGGGGTCCCACGAGCAGTACGTC. Its protein is CASSYSRAQGSHEQYV.

The CDR3 here is CASSSDTSGEQFF. Written as DNA, the CDR3 is TGTGCCAGCTCATCGGATACCTCGGGTGAGCAGTTCTTC. The chain couples TRBV18 to TRBJ2-1; unclear D gene. From germline, CDR1 is KGHSH and CDR2 LQKENI. This CDR3 spans 13 amino acids. V was trimmed by 5 bases and J by 9 bases, leaving 14 bases between them.

This clone was seen a single time. J is TRBJ2-7 and V is TRBV19; D remains ambiguous. This CDR3 has 13 residues. Per the germline V gene, CDR1 is LNHDA and CDR2 is SQIVND (reference sequence). With 3 bases removed from V and 2 bases from J, the gap between germline ends came to 8 bases. DNA of the CDR3: TGTGCCAGTAGTATTGGCACACCCTACGAGCAGTACTTC. Amino acid sequence: CASSIGTPYEQYF.

This chain connects TRBV4-2 to TRBJ2-2; 10 nucleotides line up with TRBD2. After removal of 1 base from V and 2 bases from J, the junction contained 7 bases not matched to a gene. Germline V gene sequence: CDR1 LGHNA, CDR2 YNFKEQ. The length of the CDR3 is 18 residues. CDR3 residues: CASSQVTAGGPNTGELFF. CDR3 bases: TGTGCCAGCAGCCAAGTCACAGCGGGAGGGCCTAACACCGGGGAGCTGTTTTTT.

This chain uses TRBV7-9 with TRBJ1-6; no reliable D call. The V gene's germline CDR1 is SEHNR and CDR2 FQNEAQ (reference sequence). The length of the CDR3 is 15 residues. Trimming took 4 bases from V and 10 from J, leaving 17 bases between them. This CDR3 is CASSSQGEVWSPLHF. The DNA of the CDR3 is TGTGCCAGCAGCTCCCAAGGAGAAGTCTGGTCACCCCTCCACTTT.

This clone was counted a single time. The chain combines TRBV6-5 with TRBJ1-1; perhaps TRBD1 as D (6 bases). Trimming removed 7 bases at V and 14 bases at J, with 20 bases between. CDR3 length equals 12 residues. Germline CDR1 reads MNHEY; CDR2 reads SVGAGI. CDR3 loop: CASTNADSLAFF. CDR3 sequence (DNA): TGTGCCAGCACCAATGCGGACAGTCTAGCCTTCTTT.

This CDR3 reads CASSLEGQGATEAFF. The CDR3 nucleotides are TGCGCCAGCAGCTTGGAGGGACAGGGGGCCACTGAAGCTTTCTTT. The chain links TRBV5-1 to TRBJ1-1; 12 nucleotides line up with TRBD1. There are 15 residues in the CDR3. CDR1 is SGHRS and CDR2 is YFSETQ in the germline V gene. V was pared by 0 bases and J by 4 bases, with 1 base of the junction left unmatched.

J is TRBJ2-1 and V is TRBV4-2, with 9 positions matching TRBD2. This CDR3 is built from 15 residues. V was pared by 3 bases and J by 5 bases, with 5 bases of the junction left unmatched. The V gene's germline CDR1 is LGHNA and CDR2 YNFKEQ. CDR3 bases: TGTGCCAGCAGCCAGGCTAGCGGGACGGACAATGAGCAGTTCTTC. This gives the protein CASSQASGTDNEQFF.

This chain uses TRBV4-1 with TRBJ2-3, with a weak D call TRBD2 (6 bases). Trimming left V 8 bases short and J 0 bases short, with 18 bases between. This CDR3 has 16 residues. The V gene's germline CDR1 is MGHRA and CDR2 YSYEKL. CDR3 loop: CASAVAGIPSTDTQYF. The CDR3 region has the DNA TGCGCCAGCGCCGTTGCGGGGATCCCTAGCACAGATACGCAGTATTTT.